This is a list of T cell receptor beta chains from one sample in a study of patients and donors after allogeneic stem cell transplantation. TCRdb processed the RT-PCR reads anew with MiXCR; each CDR3 protein has one entry. The data contain more than 850,000 distinct CDR3 sequences, about a sixth of them singletons. Sequences were obtained from blood, either unsorted or a sorted T cell fraction (not recorded which). The receptors were sampled from a human donor who was either an allogeneic HSCT recipient or a stem cell or donor lymphocyte infusion donor (not recorded which). It is not recorded whose cells these are; they may come from a transplant donor. The CDR3 runs from the conserved cysteine through the conserved F or W. Each record gives: J gene, clone size, V gene, D gene, CDR3 protein, CDR3 DNA. A D gene is named only where the DNA matches it firmly. Rows give clone size only sometimes, using once, few, many, or a class for an expanded clone.

J: TRBJ2-7; size: .; V: TRBV9; D: .; CDR3: CASSVGGASAYEQYF; DNA: TGTGCCAGCAGCGTAGGGGGGGCGAGCGCCTACGAGCAGTACTTC
J: TRBJ1-1; size: few; V: TRBV5-4; D: .; CDR3: CASRLGRWNTEAFF; DNA: TGTGCCAGCAGATTAGGGCGTTGGAACACTGAAGCTTTCTTT
J: TRBJ2-7; size: .; V: TRBV5-1; D: TRBD2; CDR3: CASSRSGNPSYEQYF; DNA: TGCGCCAGCAGCAGAAGCGGGAACCCCTCCTACGAGCAGTACTTC
J: TRBJ2-7; size: .; V: TRBV6-5; D: .; CDR3: CASSSVISSYEQYF; DNA: TGTGCCAGCAGTTCAGTAATAAGCTCCTACGAGCAGTACTTC
J: TRBJ1-1; size: .; V: TRBV30; D: .; CDR3: CAWNPGLFHTEAFF; DNA: TGTGCCTGGAACCCCGGGCTTTTCCACACTGAAGCTTTCTTT
J: TRBJ2-7; size: .; V: TRBV12-3/TRBV12-4; D: TRBD1; CDR3: CASMPGQLSYEQYF; DNA: TGTGCCAGCATGCCGGGACAGCTCTCCTACGAGCAGTACTTC
J: TRBJ2-7; size: few; V: TRBV5-1; D: .; CDR3: CASRRGDPYEQYF; DNA: TGCGCCAGCAGAAGAGGGGACCCCTACGAGCAGTACTTC
J: TRBJ2-3; size: .; V: TRBV5-1; D: .; CDR3: CASSSGEGPNTDTQYF; DNA: TGCGCCAGCAGCTCAGGGGAGGGGCCGAACACAGATACGCAGTATTTT
J: TRBJ1-1; size: few; V: TRBV6-5; D: TRBD1; CDR3: CASSYQQGLNTEAFF; DNA: TGTGCCAGCAGTTATCAACAGGGGCTGAACACTGAAGCTTTCTTT
J: TRBJ1-5; size: few; V: TRBV30; D: .; CDR3: CAWSVQLDQPQHF; DNA: TGTGCCTGGAGTGTACAATTAGATCAGCCCCAGCATTTT
J: TRBJ2-7; size: few; V: TRBV12-3/TRBV12-4; D: TRBD2; CDR3: CASTPGGDEQYF; DNA: TGTGCCAGCACCCCGGGAGGGGACGAGCAGTACTTC
J: TRBJ1-2; size: many; V: TRBV4-3; D: .; CDR3: CASSQGGLSYGYTF; DNA: TGCGCCAGCAGCCAAGGTGGACTCAGCTATGGCTACACCTTC
J: TRBJ1-5; size: few; V: TRBV30; D: .; CDR3: CAWSEGSYSNQPQHF; DNA: TGTGCCTGGAGTGAAGGATCTTATAGCAATCAGCCCCAGCATTTT
J: TRBJ2-7; size: few; V: TRBV5-1; D: TRBD2; CDR3: CASSATSGTYEQYF; DNA: TGCGCCAGCAGCGCTACTAGCGGAACCTACGAGCAGTACTTC
J: TRBJ2-4; size: few; V: TRBV4-2; D: TRBD2; CDR3: CASSQDRGGAKNIQYF; DNA: TGTGCCAGCAGCCAAGATCGGGGAGGGGCCAAAAACATTCAGTACTTC
J: TRBJ1-6; size: .; V: TRBV6-5; D: .; CDR3: CASSYRGPNSPLHF; DNA: TGTGCCAGCAGTTACAGGGGCCCAAATTCACCCCTCCACTTT
J: TRBJ1-1; size: .; V: TRBV19; D: .; CDR3: CASSIAKKVGGTEAFF; DNA: TGTGCCAGTAGTATAGCCAAAAAGGTCGGAGGGACTGAAGCTTTCTTT
J: TRBJ1-2; size: few; V: TRBV20-1; D: .; CDR3: CSAPGSSFYGYTF; DNA: TGCAGTGCCCCGGGCAGTTCCTTCTATGGCTACACCTTC
J: TRBJ2-1; size: few; V: TRBV7-9; D: TRBD2; CDR3: CASITTSGHSYNEQFF; DNA: TGTGCCAGCATCACGACTAGCGGACACTCCTACAATGAGCAGTTCTTC
J: TRBJ2-1; size: few; V: TRBV9; D: .; CDR3: CASSVSGFYNEQFF; DNA: TGTGCCAGCAGCGTATCAGGGTTTTACAATGAGCAGTTCTTC
J: TRBJ1-1; size: few; V: TRBV29-1; D: TRBD1; CDR3: CSVSLGQVNTEAFF; DNA: TGCAGCGTGTCCCTCGGACAGGTTAACACTGAAGCTTTCTTT
J: TRBJ2-2; size: many; V: TRBV12-3/TRBV12-4; D: .; CDR3: CASSLKGGTTGELFF; DNA: TGTGCCAGCAGTTTAAAAGGGGGAACCACCGGGGAGCTGTTTTTT
J: TRBJ1-1; size: .; V: TRBV10-3; D: .; CDR3: CAIESNTEAFF; DNA: TGTGCCATCGAATCGAACACTGAAGCTTTCTTT
J: TRBJ1-2; size: few; V: TRBV27; D: .; CDR3: CASSWAPGHSGGYTF; DNA: TGTGCCAGCAGTTGGGCTCCGGGACACTCCGGGGGCTACACCTTC
J: TRBJ2-3; size: .; V: TRBV6-1; D: .; CDR3: CASSRPAATSTDTQYF; DNA: TGTGCCAGCAGTCGACCAGCTGCTACTAGCACAGATACGCAGTATTTT
J: TRBJ2-5; size: .; V: TRBV7-9; D: .; CDR3: CASSLDGTLQETQYF; DNA: TGTGCCAGCAGCTTAGACGGGACACTACAAGAGACCCAGTACTTC
J: TRBJ1-4; size: few; V: TRBV20-1; D: TRBD1; CDR3: CSAWDREAPNEKLFF; DNA: TGCAGTGCTTGGGACAGGGAAGCTCCTAATGAAAAACTGTTTTTT
J: TRBJ2-4; size: .; V: TRBV7-2; D: .; CDR3: CASSSIANIQYF; DNA: TGTGCCAGCAGCTCGATCGCGAACATTCAGTACTTC
J: TRBJ2-5; size: .; V: TRBV6-2/TRBV6-3; D: .; CDR3: CASAAETETQYF; DNA: TGTGCCAGCGCGGCTGAGACAGAGACCCAGTACTTC
J: TRBJ2-7; size: .; V: TRBV5-1; D: .; CDR3: CASSPDGSTYYEQYF; DNA: TGCGCCAGCAGTCCGGACGGATCAACTTACTACGAGCAGTACTTC
J: TRBJ1-2; size: few; V: TRBV27; D: .; CDR3: CASSFGSANYGYTF; DNA: TGTGCCAGCAGTTTCGGTTCAGCTAACTATGGCTACACCTTC
J: TRBJ1-4; size: few; V: TRBV7-9; D: TRBD1; CDR3: CASRGQPEKLFF; DNA: TGTGCCAGCCGGGGACAGCCTGAAAAACTGTTTTTT
J: TRBJ2-3; size: many; V: TRBV10-3; D: TRBD1; CDR3: CAITRQGAGTDTQYF; DNA: TGTGCCATCACACGACAGGGCGCGGGCACAGATACGCAGTATTTT
J: TRBJ2-3; size: .; V: TRBV7-9; D: .; CDR3: CASSGAMGSWDTQYF; DNA: TGTGCCAGCAGCGGAGCGATGGGGAGTTGGGATACGCAGTATTTT
J: TRBJ2-1; size: many; V: TRBV12-3/TRBV12-4; D: TRBD2; CDR3: CASSLAGTSGVDEQFF; DNA: TGTGCCAGCAGTTTAGCTGGGACTAGCGGGGTCGATGAGCAGTTCTTC
J: TRBJ2-2; size: many; V: TRBV10-3; D: .; CDR3: CAISEWRGRTGELFF; DNA: TGTGCCATCAGTGAGTGGAGGGGACGCACCGGGGAGCTGTTTTTT
J: TRBJ1-2; size: .; V: TRBV7-2; D: TRBD1; CDR3: CASSLGLWDRGYGYTF; DNA: TGTGCCAGCAGCTTAGGTTTATGGGACAGGGGTTATGGCTACACCTTC
J: TRBJ2-7; size: few; V: TRBV5-4; D: TRBD2; CDR3: CASSLTTQRGPSYEQYF; DNA: TGTGCCAGCAGCTTGACAACGCAGCGGGGGCCCTCCTACGAGCAGTACTTC
J: TRBJ2-4; size: .; V: TRBV11-1; D: .; CDR3: CASSSRGTKNIQYF; DNA: TGTGCCAGCAGTTCCAGGGGAACCAAAAACATTCAGTACTTC
J: TRBJ1-1; size: .; V: TRBV7-9; D: .; CDR3: CASSLAGGDREAFF; DNA: TGTGCCAGCAGCTTAGCCGGCGGGGACCGTGAAGCTTTCTTT
J: TRBJ1-2; size: .; V: TRBV3-1; D: TRBD1; CDR3: CASSQVPDRDYGYTF; DNA: TGTGCCAGCAGCCAAGTCCCGGACAGGGACTATGGCTACACCTTC
J: TRBJ2-7; size: .; V: TRBV20-1; D: .; CDR3: CSARDRPGSPYEQYF; DNA: TGCAGTGCTAGAGACCGGCCGGGCTCTCCCTACGAGCAGTACTTC
J: TRBJ2-7; size: .; V: TRBV5-1; D: .; CDR3: CASSMDSLAYEQYF; DNA: TGCGCCAGCAGTATGGACTCGCTAGCCTACGAGCAGTACTTC
J: TRBJ2-5; size: .; V: TRBV20-1; D: .; CDR3: CSASNTKETQYF; DNA: TGCAGTGCCTCGAACACGAAAGAGACCCAGTACTTC
J: TRBJ1-5; size: .; V: TRBV7-2; D: TRBD1; CDR3: CASSPWTGGLIDSQHF; DNA: TGTGCCAGCAGCCCCTGGACAGGGGGCCTAATAGATTCCCAGCATTTT
J: TRBJ2-3; size: .; V: TRBV5-4; D: .; CDR3: CASSNGREDTQYF; DNA: TGTGCCAGCAGCAATGGACGGGAAGATACGCAGTATTTT
J: TRBJ2-2; size: .; V: TRBV5-4; D: TRBD1; CDR3: CASSYRGNTGELFF; DNA: TGTGCCAGCAGCTACAGGGGGAACACCGGGGAGCTGTTTTTT
J: TRBJ2-3; size: few; V: TRBV7-8; D: TRBD2; CDR3: CASSFGLAGVIDTQYF; DNA: TGTGCCAGCAGCTTCGGACTAGCGGGAGTTATAGATACGCAGTATTTT
J: TRBJ2-3; size: few; V: TRBV7-9; D: .; CDR3: CASSPWADDTDTQYF; DNA: TGTGCCAGCAGCCCATGGGCGGACGACACAGATACGCAGTATTTT
J: TRBJ2-1; size: few; V: TRBV27; D: .; CDR3: CASSFYQATHNEQFF; DNA: TGTGCCAGCAGTTTTTACCAAGCAACCCACAATGAGCAGTTCTTC
J: TRBJ2-3; size: few; V: TRBV7-6; D: .; CDR3: CASSSTERVSTDTQYF; DNA: TGTGCCAGCAGCTCAACCGAACGGGTTAGCACAGATACGCAGTATTTT
J: TRBJ1-1; size: .; V: TRBV19; D: .; CDR3: CASTPGDLMNTEAFF; DNA: TGTGCCAGTACTCCTGGGGACCTCATGAACACTGAAGCTTTCTTT
J: TRBJ2-3; size: few; V: TRBV4-3; D: TRBD2; CDR3: CASSQELLAGALTDTQYF; DNA: TGCGCCAGCAGCCAAGAGCTACTAGCGGGGGCCCTCACAGATACGCAGTATTTT
J: TRBJ2-2; size: .; V: TRBV3-1; D: .; CDR3: CASSQDVANTGELFF; DNA: TGTGCCAGCAGCCAAGATGTGGCCAACACCGGGGAGCTGTTTTTT
J: TRBJ1-6; size: few; V: TRBV20-1; D: .; CDR3: CSASQQSGNSPLHF; DNA: TGCAGTGCTAGTCAGCAATCAGGGAATTCACCCCTCCACTTT
J: TRBJ2-5; size: few; V: TRBV7-7; D: .; CDR3: CASSIPGQETQYF; DNA: TGTGCTAGCAGCATTCCGGGGCAAGAGACCCAGTACTTC
J: TRBJ1-2; size: few; V: TRBV6-1; D: TRBD1; CDR3: CASSLRQGVYGYTF; DNA: TGTGCCAGCAGCCTTAGACAGGGGGTCTATGGCTACACCTTC
J: TRBJ2-2; size: .; V: TRBV5-1; D: TRBD2; CDR3: CASSLVGSGPTGELFF; DNA: TGCGCCAGCAGCTTGGTTGGTAGCGGGCCTACCGGGGAGCTGTTTTTT
J: TRBJ2-7; size: .; V: TRBV12-3/TRBV12-4; D: .; CDR3: CASSLAASLGRSVQYF; DNA: TGTGCCAGCAGCTTAGCCGCCAGCCTGGGACGGTCCGTGCAGTACTTC